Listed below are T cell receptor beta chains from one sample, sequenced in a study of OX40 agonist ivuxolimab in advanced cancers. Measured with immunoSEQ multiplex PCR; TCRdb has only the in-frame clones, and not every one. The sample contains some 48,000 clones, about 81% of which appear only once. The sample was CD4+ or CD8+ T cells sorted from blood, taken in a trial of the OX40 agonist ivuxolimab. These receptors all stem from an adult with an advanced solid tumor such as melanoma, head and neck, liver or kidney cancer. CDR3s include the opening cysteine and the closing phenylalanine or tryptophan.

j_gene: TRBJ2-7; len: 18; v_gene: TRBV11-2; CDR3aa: CASSLVYQTSSSSYEQYF
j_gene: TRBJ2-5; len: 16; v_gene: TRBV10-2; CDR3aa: CASSDPTSGRAGEQYF
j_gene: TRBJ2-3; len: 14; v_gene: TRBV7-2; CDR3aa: CASSRLAGLDTQYF
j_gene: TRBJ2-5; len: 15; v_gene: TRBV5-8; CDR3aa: CASSLGAQGQETQYF
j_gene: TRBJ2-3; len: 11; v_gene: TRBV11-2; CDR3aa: CASSSADTQYF
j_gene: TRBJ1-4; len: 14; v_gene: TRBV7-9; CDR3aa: CASSLLQNGEKLFF
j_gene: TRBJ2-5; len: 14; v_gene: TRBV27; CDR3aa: CASSFLGGRETQYF
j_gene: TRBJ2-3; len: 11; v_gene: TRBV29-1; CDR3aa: CSERTADTQYF
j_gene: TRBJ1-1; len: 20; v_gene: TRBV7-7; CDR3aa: CASSLADSPTLGSLNTEAFF
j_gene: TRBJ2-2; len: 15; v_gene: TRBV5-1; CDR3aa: CASSFQGDNTGELFF
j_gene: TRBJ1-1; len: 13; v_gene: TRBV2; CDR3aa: CAILKAGLTEAFF
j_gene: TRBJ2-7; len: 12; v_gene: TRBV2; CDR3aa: CASRLAGDEQYF
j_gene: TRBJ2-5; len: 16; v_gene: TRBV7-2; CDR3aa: CASTTPGGGPLKTQYF
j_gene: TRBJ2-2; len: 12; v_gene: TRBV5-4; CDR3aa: CASSFRAGELFF
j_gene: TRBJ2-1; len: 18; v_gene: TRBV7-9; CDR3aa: CASSLPFRLAGGQGEQFF
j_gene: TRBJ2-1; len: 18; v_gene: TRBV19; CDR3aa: CASSKGLAGGAPYNEQFF
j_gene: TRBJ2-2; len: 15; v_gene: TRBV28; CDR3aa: CASSLLRIPTGELFF
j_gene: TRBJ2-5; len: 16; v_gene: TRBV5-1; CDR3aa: CASSLGVDSLRETQYF
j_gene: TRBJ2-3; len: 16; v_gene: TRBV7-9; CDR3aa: CASSLGGGRKADTQYF
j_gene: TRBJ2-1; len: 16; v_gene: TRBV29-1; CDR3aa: CSVEYGRAGSYNEQFF
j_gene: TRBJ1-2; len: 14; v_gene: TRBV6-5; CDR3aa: CASSYVGPNYGYTF
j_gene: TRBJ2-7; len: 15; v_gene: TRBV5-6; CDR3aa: CASSYGLADAYEQYF
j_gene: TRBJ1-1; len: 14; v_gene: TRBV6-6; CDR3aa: CASSYGGRNTEAFF
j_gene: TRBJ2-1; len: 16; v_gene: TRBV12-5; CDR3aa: CASGPGQGAVDNEQFF
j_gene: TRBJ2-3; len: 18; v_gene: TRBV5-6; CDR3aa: CASSWEDIAGGRTDTQYF
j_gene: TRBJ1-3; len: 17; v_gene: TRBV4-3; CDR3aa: CASSQDGGVFSGNTIYF
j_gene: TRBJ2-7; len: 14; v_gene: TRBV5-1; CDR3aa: CASSFGQGQGGQYF
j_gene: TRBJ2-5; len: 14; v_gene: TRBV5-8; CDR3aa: CASSWTGRMETQYF
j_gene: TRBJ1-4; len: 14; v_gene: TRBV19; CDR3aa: CASSLGAENEKLFF
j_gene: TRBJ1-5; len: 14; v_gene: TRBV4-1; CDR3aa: CASSDNRGFQPQHF
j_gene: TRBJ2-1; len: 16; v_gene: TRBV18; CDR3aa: CASSPGSGSSYNEQFF
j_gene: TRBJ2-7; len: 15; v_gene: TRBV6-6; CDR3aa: CASSPYSQGSYEQYF
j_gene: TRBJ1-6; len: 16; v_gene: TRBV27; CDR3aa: CASSLDRGTYNSPLHF
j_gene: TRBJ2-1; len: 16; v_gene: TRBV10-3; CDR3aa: CATREHGLDVDHEQFF
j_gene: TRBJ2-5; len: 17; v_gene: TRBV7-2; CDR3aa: CASSLDPAGGTRETQYF
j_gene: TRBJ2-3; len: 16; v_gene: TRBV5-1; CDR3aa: CASSWDSAALTDTQYF
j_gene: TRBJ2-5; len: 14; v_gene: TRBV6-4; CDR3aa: CASSDNRGGKTQYF
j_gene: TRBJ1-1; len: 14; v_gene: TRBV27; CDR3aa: CASSWGPRGTEAFF
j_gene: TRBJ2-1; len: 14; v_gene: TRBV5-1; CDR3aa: CASTPTSRANEQFF
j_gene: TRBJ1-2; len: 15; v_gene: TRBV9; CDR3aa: CASSDAMIKTYGYTF
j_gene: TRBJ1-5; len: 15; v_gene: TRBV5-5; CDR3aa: CASSLDRASNQPQHF
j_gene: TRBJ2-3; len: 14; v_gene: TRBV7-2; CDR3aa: CASSLSSGTDTQYF
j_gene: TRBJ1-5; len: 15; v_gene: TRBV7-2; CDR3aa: CASSASLGSNQPQHF
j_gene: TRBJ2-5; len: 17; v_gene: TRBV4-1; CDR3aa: CASSQAVRGEGQETQYF
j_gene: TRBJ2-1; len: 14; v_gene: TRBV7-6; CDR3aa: CASSFGTTSDEQFF
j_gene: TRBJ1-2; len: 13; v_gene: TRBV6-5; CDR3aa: CASSYRAGDGYTF
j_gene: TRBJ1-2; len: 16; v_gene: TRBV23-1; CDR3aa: CASSFPGTGANYGYTF
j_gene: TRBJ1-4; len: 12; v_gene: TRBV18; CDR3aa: CASSPRTGFLVF
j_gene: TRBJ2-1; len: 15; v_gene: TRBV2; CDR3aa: CASSEARGLYNEQFF